This is a list of T cell receptor beta chains from one sample in a study of blood T cells in healthy people across ages. TCRdb called the 5' RACE reads again in MiXCR, with one record for every CDR3 protein. Among approximately 1,100,000 distinct CDR3 sequences, 35% to 55% were seen once, and the ten largest hold about 20%. Sequences were obtained from blood. The receptors were gathered from a woman aged 60-75 years in good health. Each CDR3 is given without its conserved first and last residue. A D gene is named only where the DNA matches it firmly.

D gene	V gene	J gene	CDR3 protein
TRBD2	TRBV27	TRBJ2-7	ASSWTSGGTYEQY
NA	TRBV12-3/TRBV12-4	TRBJ2-5	ASSLSGADHQETQY
NA	TRBV6-5	TRBJ2-3	ASSPYGADTQY
NA	TRBV28	TRBJ1-6	ASGRGGPPLH
NA	TRBV7-3	TRBJ2-1	ASSPSPDGTGEQF
NA	TRBV2	NA	ASSGGVSYNEQY
TRBD2	TRBV6-4	TRBJ2-7	ASSHGTNSEQY
NA	TRBV12-3/TRBV12-4	TRBJ2-3	ASSLGDSHTDTQY
NA	TRBV5-1	TRBJ2-1	ASSSFGGSSYNEQF
TRBD2	TRBV20-1	TRBJ2-5	SARNSGRRRHNEQY
NA	TRBV7-8	TRBJ1-4	ASSRRDGGEKLF
NA	TRBV29-1	TRBJ1-1	SVVPGLGTEAF
NA	TRBV4-1	TRBJ2-3	ASSQVSGLDDTQY
NA	TRBV20-1	TRBJ2-1	SARRAREQF
TRBD2	TRBV20-1	TRBJ2-7	SALHGLASYEQY
TRBD1	TRBV4-1	TRBJ2-4	ASMGGQEGAKNIQY
NA	TRBV10-3	TRBJ2-5	ASAALGGGQETQY
NA	TRBV20-1	TRBJ2-1	SARADRRNEQF
TRBD2	TRBV7-2	TRBJ2-1	ASSLGSTSGADNEQF
NA	TRBV7-6	TRBJ2-7	ASSLDSGKSYEQY
TRBD1	TRBV29-1	TRBJ1-5	SVVERGGQAGDRPQH
NA	TRBV6-5	TRBJ2-5	ASSYSGDGQETQY
TRBD1	TRBV12-5	TRBJ1-6	ASGSNLTGKGSPLH
NA	TRBV12-3/TRBV12-4	TRBJ2-3	ASNRRSTDTQY
NA	TRBV3-1	TRBJ1-1	ASTRGNTEAF
NA	TRBV7-2	TRBJ1-6	ASSFLLSPLH
TRBD1	TRBV6-1	TRBJ2-7	ASRFNHATGTGFYEQY
TRBD1	TRBV4-2	TRBJ1-6	ASSQEGRGGGRIMNSPLH
NA	TRBV5-1	TRBJ1-4	ASSLEGEHGATNEKLF
TRBD2	TRBV20-1	TRBJ2-2	SARDRGGGELF
NA	TRBV6-1	TRBJ2-5	ASSALRSQETQY
NA	TRBV12-3/TRBV12-4	TRBJ2-3	ASSPITLGTIDTQY
NA	TRBV7-8	TRBJ2-7	ASSGREIPYEQY
NA	TRBV2	NA	ASLRSKSLETQY
TRBD2	TRBV12-5	TRBJ2-5	ASGLIAGGYNEQY
NA	TRBV29-1	TRBJ2-1	SVVGGPQF